One and the same sample provided the 29 T cell receptor beta chains below, sequenced in a study of blood T cells in healthy people across ages (dated by TCRdb to about 2015). Receptors were amplified or captured by 5' RACE. The reads were generated on an Illumina HiSeq 2500. A second PCR of roughly 6 to 12 cycles was run with a J-beta primer mix and a sample-barcoded 5' primer. TCRdb itself trimmed the public reads at Q25 with fastp, ran MiXCR and retained productive beta chains. For every CDR3 protein sequence, its rows merge into one entry that carries the most common genes and DNA. The sample table shows fewer than 700,000 distinct CDR3 sequences, and less than 45% are seen once. The leading ten clones occupy around 30% of the sample. Sequencing input: blood. Source of these receptors: a man older than 75 in good health.

This clonotype has more than one count but fewer than ten. The chain couples TRBV20-1 to TRBJ2-1, with 7 bases aligning to TRBD2. The CDR3 is 14 residues long. Germline CDR1 and CDR2: DFQATT and SNEGSKA (reference sequence). J was trimmed by 4 bases and V by 4 bases; bases with no gene match: 7. DNA of the CDR3: TGCAGTGCTATCCGGGACTACCCTTACAATGAGCAGTTCTTC. Protein: CSAIRDYPYNEQFF.

The chain joins TRBV2 to TRBJ2-1; no reliable D call. V was trimmed by 2 bases and J by 0 bases, leaving 8 bases between them. The germline CDR1 and CDR2 sequences are SNHLY and FYNNEI. The CDR3 spans 15 residues. The CDR3, as DNA: TGTGCCAGCAGTGAACTCAGACCCTCCTACAATGAGCAGTTCTTC. Translating it yields CASSELRPSYNEQFF.

The CDR3 here is CAIRRAGTTDTQYF. The CDR3 nucleotides are TGTGCCATCAGAAGAGCGGGGACCACAGATACGCAGTATTTT. J is TRBJ2-3 and V is TRBV10-3, with 7 bases identical to TRBD2. This CDR3 has 14 amino acids. Looked up from germline, CDR1 is ENHRY and CDR2 is SYGVKD. The J segment lost 2 bases and the V segment lost 6 bases, leaving 5 bases of the junction unmatched.

This chain uses TRBV19 with TRBJ2-7, with 8 bases that match TRBD1. The DNA end is a closer match to TRBJ2-5, so the J assignment may be wrong. The CDR3 length is 14 residues. CDR1 LNHDA and CDR2 SQIVND come from the germline V gene (reference sequence). The CDR3 DNA follows: TGTGCCAGTAGTCCAGACCACAGGGGGGAGACCCAGTACTTC. This encodes CASSPDHRGETQYF.

This clonotype was counted between two and nine times. The chain joins TRBV2 to TRBJ1-2; 8 positions agree with TRBD1. Germline V gene data show CDR1 as SNHLY and CDR2 as FYNNEI. After removal of 3 bases from V and 5 bases from J, the junction contained 5 bases not matched to a gene. This CDR3 contains 14 residues. CDR3 sequence: CASSEQGARYGYTF. The CDR3 DNA sequence: TGTGCCAGCAGTGAGCAGGGGGCTCGGTATGGCTACACCTTC.

The V gene is TRBV30, the J gene TRBJ1-6; TRBD1 is a possible D gene (5 bases). Deletions cut 2 bases from V and 5 bases from J, with 10 bases between. Germline loops: CDR1 GTSNPN, CDR2 SVGIG (reference sequence). The CDR3 is 14 residues long. As DNA, the CDR3 is TGTGCCTGGAGTAGACAGAGTCATAATTCACCCCTCCACTTT. Protein sequence: CAWSRQSHNSPLHF. The full variable domain, with the rest looked up from reference TRBV30 and TRBJ1-6, is SQTIHQWPATLVQPVGSPLSLECTVEGTSNPNLYWYRQAAGRGLQLLFYSVGIGQISSEVPQNLSASRPQDRQFILSSKKLLLSDSGFYLCAWSRQSHNSPLHFGNGTRLTVT.

The rearrangement joins TRBV12-5 to TRBJ2-3, with TRBD1 identical over 11 bases. The germline V gene encodes CDR1 LGHNT and CDR2 FRNRAP. Trimming at V came to 2 bases and at J to 7 bases, leaving 11 bases not matched to a gene. The CDR3 consists of 17 residues. CDR3 region: CASGLTPGQGGDYTQYF. The CDR3 DNA follows: TGTGCTAGTGGTTTGACTCCGGGACAGGGGGGGGATTATACGCAGTATTTT.

This chain uses TRBV5-1 with TRBJ1-2, with 9 bases fitting TRBD1. The ends lost 3 bases at V and 4 bases at J; junction bases unmatched: 7. This CDR3 is built from 15 residues. The germline V gene encodes CDR1 SGHRS and CDR2 YFSETQ. CDR3 DNA sequence: TGCGCCAGCAGCTGGGGACAGGGTCGAGGCTATGGCTACACCTTC. Translation: CASSWGQGRGYGYTF.

Regarding this clonotype: A single base separates this from a much larger clone, so it may be a read error. The V call is TRBV7-2, the J call TRBJ2-3; D tentatively reads TRBD1 or TRBD2 (5 bases each). Germline CDR1 SGHTA, CDR2 FQGNSA. CDR3 length: 15 amino acids. The CDR3 here is CASSSARGGTDTPYF. CDR3 nucleotides: TGTGCCAGCAGCTCCGCGAGGGGCGGCACAGATACGCCGTATTTT.

Details on this clonotype: This may be a read error, as it is one base from a much larger clone. V gene TRBV12-3 or TRBV12-4 combines with J gene TRBJ1-4, with TRBD1 matching over 8 bases. This CDR3 spans 14 amino acids. Trimming took 11 bases from V and 4 from J; bases not matched to a gene: 9. In DNA, the CDR3 is TGTGCCGGCAATCCAGGGGGCCTTAATGAAAAACTGTTTTTT. It is translated as CAGNPGGLNEKLFF.

The chain is built from TRBV5-4 and TRBJ2-5; D is unresolved. Germline-derived CDR1 and CDR2 are SGHNT and YYREEE (reference sequence). The V and J ends lost 3 bases and 4 bases respectively, with 19 bases between them. The CDR3 runs to 16 residues. Here the CDR3 DNA reads TGTGCCAGCAGCTCCGGCTTTTCCCGGCGAGGAGAGACCCAGTACTTC. It codes for CASSSGFSRRGETQYF. Using reference TRBV5-4 and TRBJ2-5 for the parts outside the CDR3, the full variable domain is ETGVTQSPTHLIKTRGQQVTLRCSSQSGHNTVSWYQQALGQGPQFIFQYYREEENGRGNFPPRFSGLQFPNYSSELNVNALELDDSALYLCASSSGFSRRGETQYFGPGTRLLVL.

J is TRBJ2-3 and V is TRBV9, with unresolved D. V was trimmed by 2 bases and J by 0 bases, leaving 7 bases between them. In germline, CDR1 is SGDLS, CDR2 YYNGEE. The length of the CDR3 is 14 residues. CDR3 amino acids: CASSVSPSTDTQYF. The CDR3 bases are TGTGCCAGCAGCGTTAGCCCTAGCACAGATACGCAGTATTTT.

CDR3 sequence: CASSKSQGAADTQYF. The CDR3 nucleotides are TGTGCCAGCAGTAAATCACAGGGGGCAGCAGATACGCAGTATTTT. This sequence joins TRBV6-1 and TRBJ2-3, with 9 positions matching TRBD1. After removal of 5 bases from V and 4 bases from J, the junction contained 7 bases not matched to a gene. The germline CDR1 and CDR2 sequences are MNHNS and SASEGT. This CDR3 has 15 residues.

The chain employs TRBV5-4 and TRBJ2-3; 7 bases map to TRBD2. The V and J ends lost 6 bases and 6 bases, in that order; junction bases with no gene match: 16. The germline V gene has CDR1 SGHNT and CDR2 YYREEE (reference sequence). The CDR3 extends over 16 amino acids. For the CDR3, the DNA is TGTGCCAGCACCGACCCCAGACTAGCCCCGTCGGATACGCAGTATTTT. Amino acid sequence: CASTDPRLAPSDTQYF. Combining the CDR3 with reference TRBV5-4 and TRBJ2-3 gives the whole variable domain ETGVTQSPTHLIKTRGQQVTLRCSSQSGHNTVSWYQQALGQGPQFIFQYYREEENGRGNFPPRFSGLQFPNYSSELNVNALELDDSALYLCASTDPRLAPSDTQYFGPGTRLTVL.

J is TRBJ2-1 and V is TRBV12-3 or TRBV12-4; 7 bases match TRBD2. This CDR3 is built from 13 residues. Trimming removed 5 bases from V and 9 bases from J; junction bases left unmatched: 7. CDR3 sequence (DNA): TGTGCCAGCAGTGCATTGATAGCGGGTGAGCAGTTCTTC. It specifies CASSALIAGEQFF.

There are many counts of this clonotype. The chain recombines TRBV28 with TRBJ2-7, with D hard to call. Between the trimmed V and J ends, which lost 10 bases and 0 bases, there was a span of 7 bases. The CDR3 loop spans 11 amino acids. The germline gives CDR1 MDHEN, CDR2 SYDVKM. The CDR3 nucleotides are TGTGCCACCGTCAGCTCCTACGAGCAGTACTTC. This sequence encodes CATVSSYEQYF.

This clonotype has just a few counts. The V gene is TRBV5-1, the J gene TRBJ2-5, with D possibly TRBD2 on 6 matching bases. Matching the DNA end better, TRBJ2-7 makes the J call doubtful. CDR3 length equals 15 residues. Looked up from germline, CDR1 is SGHRS and CDR2 is YFSETQ. In DNA, the CDR3 is TGCGCCAGCAGCTCCGGTCGGGGGTTCCGGTACGAGCAGTACTTC. It specifies CASSSGRGFRYEQYF.

This chain uses TRBV6-6 with TRBJ2-5; possibly TRBD2 for D (5 bases). CDR1 is MNHNY and CDR2 is SVGAGI in the germline V gene (reference sequence). Trimming took 5 bases from V and 2 from J, leaving 12 bases between them. The CDR3 is made up of 14 amino acids. The CDR3 loop is CASSTTREQETQYF. The CDR3 DNA reads TGTGCCAGCAGTACAACGAGGGAGCAAGAGACCCAGTACTTC.

The chain has TRBV7-9 and TRBJ2-7; D may match TRBD1 or TRBD2 (5 bases each). In germline, CDR1 is SEHNR, CDR2 FQNEAQ (reference sequence). This CDR3 spans 14 amino acids. V was clipped by 5 bases and J by 4 bases, with 15 bases between them. This CDR3 reads CASSRDGAGYEQYF. The DNA for the CDR3 is TGTGCCAGCAGCCGGGACGGGGCTGGGTACGAGCAGTACTTC.

The table lists this clonotype with a few counts. V gene TRBV6-1 combines with J gene TRBJ2-3, with 10 bases that match TRBD1. The CDR3 runs 15 residues. The V and J ends lost 6 bases and 3 bases, in that order; junction bases with no gene match: 6. Germline CDR1 MNHNS, CDR2 SASEGT. CDR3 loop: CASRTGTGVTDTQYF. CDR3 bases: TGTGCCAGCAGGACCGGGACAGGGGTTACAGATACGCAGTATTTT.

The chain combines TRBV6-5 with TRBJ1-1, with 7 nucleotides matching TRBD1. V was pared by 0 bases and J by 2 bases, with 6 bases of the junction left unmatched. Germline CDR1 and CDR2: MNHEY and SVGAGI. The CDR3 is 16 residues long. CDR3 residues: CASSYSNRGYNTEAFF. In nucleotides, the CDR3 is TGTGCCAGCAGTTACTCAAACAGGGGTTATAACACTGAAGCTTTCTTT.

This clonotype is a singleton in its sample. The chain carries TRBV3-1 and TRBJ1-1; a possible D gene is TRBD1 (5 bases). The germline gives CDR1 LGHDT, CDR2 YNNKEL (reference sequence). The V and J ends lost 0 bases and 0 bases respectively, with 20 bases between them. This CDR3 spans 19 amino acids. The chain's CDR3 is CASSQDFRVGRGMNTEAFF. The CDR3 nucleotides read TGTGCCAGCAGCCAAGACTTTAGGGTGGGAAGGGGTATGAACACTGAAGCTTTCTTT.

The chain has TRBV20-1 and TRBJ1-1; D ambiguous. Germline loops: CDR1 DFQATT, CDR2 SNEGSKA (reference sequence). The CDR3 has 14 residues. V was clipped by 5 bases and J by 0 bases, with 13 bases between them. CDR3: CSAGISDMNTEAFF. CDR3 DNA: TGCAGTGCTGGAATCAGTGACATGAACACTGAAGCTTTCTTT.

Turning to this clonotype: A much more abundant neighbour one base away suggests this may be a read error. V and J are TRBV20-1 and TRBJ2-1; D is unclear. CDR3 length equals 11 residues. Germline V gene lookup returns CDR1 DFQATT and CDR2 SNEGSKA (reference sequence). CDR3 coding DNA: TGCAGTGCTGGAGACTACAATGAGCAGTTCTTC. It codes for CSAGDYNEQFF.

The V call is TRBV15, the J call TRBJ2-3; 8 bases align to TRBD2. The junction had 8 bases not matched to a gene; V was cut back by 0 bases and J by 6 bases. This CDR3 has 16 residues. CDR1 and CDR2 from the germline V gene are LNHNV and YYDKDF (reference sequence). The DNA of the CDR3 is TGTGCCACCAGCAGAGATCCAGCGGGGGATTTGGATACGCAGTATTTT. Translated: CATSRDPAGDLDTQYF.

V gene TRBV12-3 or TRBV12-4 combines with J gene TRBJ2-7; TRBD2 agrees at 9 bases. The CDR3 spans 13 residues. Losses at the gene ends were 4 bases for V and 3 bases for J; bases not matched to a gene: 1. The CDR3 DNA is TGTGCCAGCAGTTCTAGCGGGAACTACGAGCAGTACTTC. Amino acids: CASSSSGNYEQYF.

This chain connects TRBV7-9 to TRBJ2-1; TRBD2 agrees at 15 bases. In germline, CDR1 is SEHNR, CDR2 FQNEAQ (reference sequence). The trim removed 5 bases at V and 6 bases at J, leaving 5 bases unmatched. The CDR3 extends over 16 amino acids. CDR3 in amino acids: CASSTGLAGGINEQFF. CDR3 sequence (DNA): TGTGCCAGCAGCACCGGACTAGCGGGGGGGATCAATGAGCAGTTCTTC.

The rearrangement joins TRBV6-2 or TRBV6-3 to TRBJ2-7; TRBD1 is a possible D gene (6 bases). CDR3 length: 14 residues. Germline CDR1 is MNHEY and CDR2 is SVGEGT. Trimming stripped 6 bases from V and 3 bases from J, with 15 bases between. The CDR3 sequence is CASRVRDILYEQYF. CDR3 coding DNA: TGTGCCAGCAGGGTGAGGGACATCCTCTACGAGCAGTACTTC.

This clonotype was detected only a few times. The J gene is TRBJ1-1, the V gene TRBV20-1, with D perhaps TRBD1 (5 bases). The CDR3 is made up of 13 amino acids. CDR1 and CDR2 (germline): DFQATT, SNEGSKA (reference sequence). Trimming removed 6 bases from V and 1 base from J, with 12 bases in between. The CDR3 DNA reads TGCAGTGCCCAAGGACAAGCGAACACTGAAGCTTTCTTT. Protein product: CSAQGQANTEAFF.